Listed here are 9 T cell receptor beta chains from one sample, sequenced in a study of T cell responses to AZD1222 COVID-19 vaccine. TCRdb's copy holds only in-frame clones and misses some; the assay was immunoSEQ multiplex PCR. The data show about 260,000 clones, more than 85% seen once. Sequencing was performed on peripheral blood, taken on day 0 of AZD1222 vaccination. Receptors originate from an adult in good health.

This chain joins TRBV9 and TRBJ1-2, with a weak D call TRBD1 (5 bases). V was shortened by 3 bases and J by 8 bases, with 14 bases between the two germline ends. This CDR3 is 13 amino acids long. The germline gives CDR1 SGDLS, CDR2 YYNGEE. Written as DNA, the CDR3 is TGTGCCAGCAGCGCGGGGCCCCTGCGAGGCTACACCTTC. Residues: CASSAGPLRGYTF.

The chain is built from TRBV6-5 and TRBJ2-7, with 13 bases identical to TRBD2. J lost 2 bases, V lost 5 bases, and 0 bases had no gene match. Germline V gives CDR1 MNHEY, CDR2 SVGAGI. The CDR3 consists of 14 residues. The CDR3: CASSTSGGAYEQYF. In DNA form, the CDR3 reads TGTGCCAGCAGTACTAGCGGGGGGGCCTACGAGCAGTACTTC.

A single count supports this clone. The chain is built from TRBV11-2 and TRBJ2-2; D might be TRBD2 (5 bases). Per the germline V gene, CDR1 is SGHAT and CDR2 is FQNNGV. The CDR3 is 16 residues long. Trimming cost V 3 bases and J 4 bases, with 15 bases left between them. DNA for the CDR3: TGTGCCAGCAGCTTGAGTGCAGCGGCTCGCACCGGGGAGCTGTTTTTT. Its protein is CASSLSAAARTGELFF.

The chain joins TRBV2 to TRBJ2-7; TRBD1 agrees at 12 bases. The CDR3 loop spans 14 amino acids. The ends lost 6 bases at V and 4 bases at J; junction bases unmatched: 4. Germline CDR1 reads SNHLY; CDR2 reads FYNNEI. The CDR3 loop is CASRGQGAVYEQYF. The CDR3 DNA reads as TGTGCCAGCAGGGGACAGGGGGCGGTTTACGAGCAGTACTTC.

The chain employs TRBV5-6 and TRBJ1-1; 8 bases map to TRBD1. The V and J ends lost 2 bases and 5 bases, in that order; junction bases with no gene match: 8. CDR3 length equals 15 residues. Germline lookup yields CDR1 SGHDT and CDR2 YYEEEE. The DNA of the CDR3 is TGTGCCAGCAGCTTCCGGGACAGGAGTGTAACTGAAGCTTTCTTT. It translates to CASSFRDRSVTEAFF.

The CDR3: CASSPRGGFLWEQYF. As DNA, the CDR3 is TGTGCCAGCAGCCCCCGGGGAGGGTTTCTCTGGGAGCAGTACTTC. This sequence joins TRBV9 and TRBJ2-7; 7 positions agree with TRBD2. The CDR3 is 15 residues long. Germline CDR1 is SGDLS and CDR2 is YYNGEE. The ends lost 4 bases at V and 7 bases at J; junction bases unmatched: 14.

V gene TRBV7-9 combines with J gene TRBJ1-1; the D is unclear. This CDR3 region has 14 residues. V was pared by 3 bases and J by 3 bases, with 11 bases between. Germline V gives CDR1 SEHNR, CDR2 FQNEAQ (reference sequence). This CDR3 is CASSLVTEYTEAFF. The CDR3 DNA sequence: TGTGCCAGCAGCTTGGTGACGGAGTACACTGAAGCTTTCTTT.

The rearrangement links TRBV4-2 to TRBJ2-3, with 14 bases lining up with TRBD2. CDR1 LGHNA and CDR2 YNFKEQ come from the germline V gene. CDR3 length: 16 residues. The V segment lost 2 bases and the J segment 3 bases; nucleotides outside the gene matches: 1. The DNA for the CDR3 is TGTGCCAGCAGCCAACGACTAGCGGGGGGGACAGATACGCAGTATTTT. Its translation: CASSQRLAGGTDTQYF.

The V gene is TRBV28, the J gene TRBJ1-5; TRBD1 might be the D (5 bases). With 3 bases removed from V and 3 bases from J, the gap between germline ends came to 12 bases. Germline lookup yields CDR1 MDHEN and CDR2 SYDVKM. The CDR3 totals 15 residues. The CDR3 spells CASSFPGAPNQPQHF. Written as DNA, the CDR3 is TGTGCCAGCAGTTTCCCTGGGGCCCCCAATCAGCCCCAGCATTTT. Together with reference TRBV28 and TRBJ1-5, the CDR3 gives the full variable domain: DVKVTQSSRYLVKRTGEKVFLECVQDMDHENMFWYRQDPGLGLRLIYFSYDVKMKEKGDIPEGYSVSREKKERFSLILESASTNQTSMYLCASSFPGAPNQPQHFGDGTRLSIL.